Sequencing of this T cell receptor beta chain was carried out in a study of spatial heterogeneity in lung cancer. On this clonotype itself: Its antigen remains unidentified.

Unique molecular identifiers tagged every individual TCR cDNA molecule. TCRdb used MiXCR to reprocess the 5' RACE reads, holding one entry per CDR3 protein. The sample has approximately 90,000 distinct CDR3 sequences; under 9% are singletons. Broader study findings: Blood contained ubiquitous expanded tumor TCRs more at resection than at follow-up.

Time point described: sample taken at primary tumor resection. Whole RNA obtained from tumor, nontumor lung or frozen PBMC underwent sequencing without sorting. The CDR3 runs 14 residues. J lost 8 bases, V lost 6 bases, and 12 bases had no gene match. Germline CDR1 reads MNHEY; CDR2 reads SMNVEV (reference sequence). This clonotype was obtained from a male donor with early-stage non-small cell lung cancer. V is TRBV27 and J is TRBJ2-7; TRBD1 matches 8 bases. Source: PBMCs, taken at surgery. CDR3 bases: TGTGCCAGCAGATCTCGACAGGGGAGCGGGCAGCAGTACTTC. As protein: CASRSRQGSGQQYF.